This TCR beta chain was sequenced during a study of beta chain features in type 1 diabetes. Every participating donor gave one draw, a heparinised blood sample averaging roughly 100 mL. Germline values: CDR1 SQVTM, CDR2 ANQGSEA. The V segment lost 7 bases and the J segment 14 bases; nucleotides outside the gene matches: 12. CDR3 length: 12 residues. About this clone: The antigen is not known.

Study results and caveats: Lower insertion and higher deletion counts appeared at VDJ junctions in type 1 diabetes patients. Sequencing of cDNA might inflate the share of cells that strongly express TCR. Moderate but significant shortening of TCRB CDR3s was recorded in all four CD4+ subsets from Type 1 diabetes patients.

Every isolated RNA sample was fully reverse transcribed, so sequencing captured expressed TCRB transcripts. Here immunoSEQ multiplex PCR was the method, and the copy in TCRdb shows in-frame clones only, minus some. The profile shows 240,000 or so clones, about 15% of them singletons. The chain combines TRBV29-1 with TRBJ2-1; 9 bases are a match to TRBD2. Input material: naive CD4+ T cells from blood. This TCR was recovered from a man aged 30-40 years with type 1 diabetes. This CDR3 is CSAEGVAGVKFF. In DNA form, the CDR3 reads TGCAGCGCGGAGGGGGTAGCGGGAGTTAAGTTCTTC.